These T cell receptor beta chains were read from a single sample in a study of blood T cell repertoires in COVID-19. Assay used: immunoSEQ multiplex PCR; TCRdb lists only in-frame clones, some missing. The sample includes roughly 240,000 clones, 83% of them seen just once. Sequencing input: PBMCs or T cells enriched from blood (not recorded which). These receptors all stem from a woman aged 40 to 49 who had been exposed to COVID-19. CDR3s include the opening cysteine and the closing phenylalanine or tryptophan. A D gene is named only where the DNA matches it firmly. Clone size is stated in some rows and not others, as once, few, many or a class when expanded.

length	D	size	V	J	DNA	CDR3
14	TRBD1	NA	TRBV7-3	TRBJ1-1	TGTGCCAGCAGCGTGGACAGGTGGGGCACTGAAGCTTTCTTT	CASSVDRWGTEAFF
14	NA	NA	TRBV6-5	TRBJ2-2	TGTGCCAGCAGTTACACCCGGGACACCGGGGAGCTGTTTTTT	CASSYTRDTGELFF
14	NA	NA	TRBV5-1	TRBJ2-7	TGCGCCAGCGGAGAGGAGGACGGTTCCTACGAGCAGTACTTC	CASGEEDGSYEQYF
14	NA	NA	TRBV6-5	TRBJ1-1	TGTGCCAGCAGTAGCCTAGCAGGGGACCTTGAAGCTTTCTTT	CASSSLAGDLEAFF
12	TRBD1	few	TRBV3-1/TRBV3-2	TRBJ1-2	TGTGCCAGCAGCAGCGGACAGGGAGTCTACACCTTC	CASSSGQGVYTF
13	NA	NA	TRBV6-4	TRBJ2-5	TGTGCCAGCAGCCGGGACTACCAAGAGACCCAGTACTTC	CASSRDYQETQYF
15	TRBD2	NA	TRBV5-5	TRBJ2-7	TGTGCCAGCAGCTTGGCCGCTGGGAGGGGCTACGAGCAGTACTTC	CASSLAAGRGYEQYF
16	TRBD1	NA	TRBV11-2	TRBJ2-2	TGTGCCAGCAGCCGCCAGGGGGCGGGTAGCACCGGGGAGCTGTTTTTT	CASSRQGAGSTGELFF
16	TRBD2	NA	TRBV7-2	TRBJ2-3	TGTGCCAGCAGCTTATGGGCTAGCGGTCGCACAGATACGCAGTATTTT	CASSLWASGRTDTQYF
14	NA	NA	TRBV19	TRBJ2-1	TGTGCCAGTAGTATAGGTACAGGGCAAGATGAGCAGTTCTTC	CASSIGTGQDEQFF
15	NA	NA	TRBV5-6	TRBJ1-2	TGTGCCAGCAGCCTTCCTGGCAGGGGTATGTTTGGCTACACCTTC	CASSLPGRGMFGYTF
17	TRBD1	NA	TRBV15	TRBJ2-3	TGTGCCACCAGCTTGCACAGGGGGCTCGGTATGACAGATACGCAGTATTTT	CATSLHRGLGMTDTQYF